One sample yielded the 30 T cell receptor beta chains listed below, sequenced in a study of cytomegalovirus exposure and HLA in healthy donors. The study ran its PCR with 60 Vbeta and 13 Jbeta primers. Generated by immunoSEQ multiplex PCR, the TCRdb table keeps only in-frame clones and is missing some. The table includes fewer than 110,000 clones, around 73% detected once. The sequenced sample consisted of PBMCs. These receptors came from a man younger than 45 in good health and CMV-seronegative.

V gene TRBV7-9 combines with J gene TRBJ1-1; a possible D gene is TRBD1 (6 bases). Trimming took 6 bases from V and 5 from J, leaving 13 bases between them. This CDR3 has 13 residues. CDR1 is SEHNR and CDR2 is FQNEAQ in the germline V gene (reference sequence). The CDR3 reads CASSWDKGTEAFF. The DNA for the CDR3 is TGTGCCAGCAGTTGGGACAAAGGGACTGAAGCTTTCTTT.

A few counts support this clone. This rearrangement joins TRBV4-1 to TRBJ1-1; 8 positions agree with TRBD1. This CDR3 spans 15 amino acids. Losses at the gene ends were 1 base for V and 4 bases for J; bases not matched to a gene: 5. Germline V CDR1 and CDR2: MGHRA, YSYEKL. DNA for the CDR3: TGCGCCAGCAGCCAAGGACAGGGGCTGGGCACTGAAGCTTTCTTT. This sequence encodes CASSQGQGLGTEAFF.

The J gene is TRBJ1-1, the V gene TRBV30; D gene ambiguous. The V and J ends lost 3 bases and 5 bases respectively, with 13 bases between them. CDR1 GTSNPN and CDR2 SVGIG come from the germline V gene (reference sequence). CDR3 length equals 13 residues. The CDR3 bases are TGTGCCTGGAGCCCGACTGGCCTGACTGAAGCTTTCTTT. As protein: CAWSPTGLTEAFF.

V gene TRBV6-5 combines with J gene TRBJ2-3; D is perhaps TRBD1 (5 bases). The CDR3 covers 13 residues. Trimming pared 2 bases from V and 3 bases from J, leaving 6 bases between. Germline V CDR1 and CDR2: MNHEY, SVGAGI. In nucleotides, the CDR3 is TGTGCCAGCAGTTACCAGGGAACAGATACGCAGTATTTT. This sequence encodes CASSYQGTDTQYF.

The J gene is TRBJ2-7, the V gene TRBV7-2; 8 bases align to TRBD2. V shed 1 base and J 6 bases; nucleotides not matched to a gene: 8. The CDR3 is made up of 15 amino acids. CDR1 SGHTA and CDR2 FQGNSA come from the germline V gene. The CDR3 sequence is CASSLEAGGQAEQYF. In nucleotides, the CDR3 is TGTGCCAGCAGCTTAGAGGCGGGAGGCCAGGCCGAGCAGTACTTC.

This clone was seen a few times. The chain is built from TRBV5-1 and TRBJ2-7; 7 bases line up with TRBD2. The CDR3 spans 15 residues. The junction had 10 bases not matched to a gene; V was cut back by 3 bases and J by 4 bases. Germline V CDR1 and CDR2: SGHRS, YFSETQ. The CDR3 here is CASSYPGGGSYEQYF. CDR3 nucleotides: TGCGCCAGCAGCTACCCGGGAGGAGGGTCGTACGAGCAGTACTTC. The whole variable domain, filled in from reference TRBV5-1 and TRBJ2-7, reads KAGVTQTPRYLIKTRGQQVTLSCSPISGHRSVSWYQQTPGQGLQFLFEYFSETQRNKGNFPGRFSGRQFSNSRSEMNVSTLELGDSALYLCASSYPGGGSYEQYFGPGTRLTVT.

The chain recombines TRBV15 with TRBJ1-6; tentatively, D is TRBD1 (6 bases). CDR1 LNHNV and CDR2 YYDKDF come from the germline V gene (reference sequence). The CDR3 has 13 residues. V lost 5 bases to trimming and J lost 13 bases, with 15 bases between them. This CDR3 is CATSGTGTTPLHF. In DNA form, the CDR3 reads TGTGCCACCAGCGGAACAGGGACAACGCCCCTCCACTTT.

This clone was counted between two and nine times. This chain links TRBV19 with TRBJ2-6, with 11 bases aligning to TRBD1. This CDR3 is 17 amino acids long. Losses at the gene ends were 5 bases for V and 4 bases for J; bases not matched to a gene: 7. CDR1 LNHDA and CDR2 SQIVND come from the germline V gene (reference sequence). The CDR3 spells CASSPGTGGAGANVLTF. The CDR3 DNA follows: TGTGCCAGTAGTCCCGGGACAGGGGGTGCAGGGGCCAACGTCCTGACTTTC.

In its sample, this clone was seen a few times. As DNA, the CDR3 is TGTGCCAGCAGCCAAGGCCGAGGGGGCGGGGAATACCAAGAGACCCAGTACTTC. It codes for CASSQGRGGGEYQETQYF. The chain couples TRBV4-2 to TRBJ2-5, with D possibly matching TRBD1 (7 bases). Trimming removed 1 base at V and 0 bases at J, with 18 bases between. The CDR3 is made up of 18 amino acids. Germline-derived CDR1 and CDR2 are LGHNA and YNFKEQ.

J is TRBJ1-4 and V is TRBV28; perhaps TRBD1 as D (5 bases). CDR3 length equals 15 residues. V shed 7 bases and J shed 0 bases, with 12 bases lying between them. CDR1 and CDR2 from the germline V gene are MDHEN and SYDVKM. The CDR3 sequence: CASTPTDATNEKLFF. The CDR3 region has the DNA TGTGCCAGCACCCCGACAGACGCAACTAATGAAAAACTGTTTTTT.

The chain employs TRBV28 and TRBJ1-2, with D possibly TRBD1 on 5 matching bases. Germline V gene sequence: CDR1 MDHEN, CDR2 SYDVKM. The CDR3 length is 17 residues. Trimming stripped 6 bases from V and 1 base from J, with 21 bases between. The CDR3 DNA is TGTGCCAGCAGCCCACCTAGTGGGGGGACCATTAACTATGGCTACACCTTC. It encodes CASSPPSGGTINYGYTF.

CDR3 nucleotides: TGTGCCAGCAGTGAACAGGGAAGTGGAAACACCATATATTTT. Translating it yields CASSEQGSGNTIYF. The chain links TRBV25-1 to TRBJ1-3; possible D gene TRBD1, 5 bases. The V gene lost 2 bases and the J gene lost 3 bases, with 8 bases spanning the gap. The CDR3 is made up of 14 amino acids. Germline CDR1 and CDR2: MGHDK and SYGVNS.

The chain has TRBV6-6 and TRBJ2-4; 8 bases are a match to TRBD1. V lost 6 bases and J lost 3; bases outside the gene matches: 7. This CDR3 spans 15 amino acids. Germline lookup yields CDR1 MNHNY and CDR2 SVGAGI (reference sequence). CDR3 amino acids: CASRLQGEGKNIQYF. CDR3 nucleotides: TGTGCCAGCAGACTACAGGGGGAAGGCAAAAACATTCAGTACTTC.

CDR3 coding DNA: TGTGCCAGCAGCTTGACAGGCTACAATGAGCAGTTCTTC. This codes for CASSLTGYNEQFF. V usage is TRBV5-6 and J usage is TRBJ2-1, with D perhaps TRBD1 (5 bases). The CDR3 spans 13 residues. Germline V gene lookup returns CDR1 SGHDT and CDR2 YYEEEE. The V end was cut by 1 base, the J end by 3 bases, with 5 bases between.

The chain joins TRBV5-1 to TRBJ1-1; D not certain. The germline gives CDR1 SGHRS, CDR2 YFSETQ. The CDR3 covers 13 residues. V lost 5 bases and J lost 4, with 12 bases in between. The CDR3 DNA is TGCGCCAGCAGGTTATCGGGAGGCACTGAAGCTTTCTTT. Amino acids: CASRLSGGTEAFF.

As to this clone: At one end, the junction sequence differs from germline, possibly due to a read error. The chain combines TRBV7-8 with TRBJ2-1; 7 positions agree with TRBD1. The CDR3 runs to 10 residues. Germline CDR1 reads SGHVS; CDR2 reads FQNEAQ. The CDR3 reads CASSLDRAIF. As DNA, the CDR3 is TGTGCCAGCAGCCTAGACAGGGCCATCTTC.

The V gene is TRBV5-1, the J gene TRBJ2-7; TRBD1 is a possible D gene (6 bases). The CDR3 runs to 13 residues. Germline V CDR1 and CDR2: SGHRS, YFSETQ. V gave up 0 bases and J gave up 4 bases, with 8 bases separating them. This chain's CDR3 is CASSLDRDYEQYF. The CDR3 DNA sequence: TGCGCCAGCAGCTTGGACAGGGATTACGAGCAGTACTTC. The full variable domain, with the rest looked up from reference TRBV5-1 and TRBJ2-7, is KAGVTQTPRYLIKTRGQQVTLSCSPISGHRSVSWYQQTPGQGLQFLFEYFSETQRNKGNFPGRFSGRQFSNSRSEMNVSTLELGDSALYLCASSLDRDYEQYFGPGTRLTVT.

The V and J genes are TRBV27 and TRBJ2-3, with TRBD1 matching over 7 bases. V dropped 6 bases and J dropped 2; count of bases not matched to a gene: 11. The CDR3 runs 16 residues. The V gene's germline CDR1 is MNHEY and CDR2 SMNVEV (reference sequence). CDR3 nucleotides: TGTGCCAGCAGGTCATACAGGACAGGTAACACAGATACGCAGTATTTT. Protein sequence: CASRSYRTGNTDTQYF.

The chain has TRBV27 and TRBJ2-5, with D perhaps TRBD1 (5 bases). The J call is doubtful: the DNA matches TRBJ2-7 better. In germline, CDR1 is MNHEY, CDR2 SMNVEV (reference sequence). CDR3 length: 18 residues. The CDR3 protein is CASKLILTPRGTNYEQYF. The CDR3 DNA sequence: TGTGCCAGCAAATTGATACTTACCCCAAGGGGAACCAACTACGAGCAGTACTTC.

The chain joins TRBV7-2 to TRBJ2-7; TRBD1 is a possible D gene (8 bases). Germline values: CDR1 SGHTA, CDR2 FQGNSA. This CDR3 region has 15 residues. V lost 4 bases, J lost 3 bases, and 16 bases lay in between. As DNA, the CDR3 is TGTGCCAGCAGCTCACAGGGGGGGAATAACTACGAGCAGTACTTC. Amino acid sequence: CASSSQGGNNYEQYF.

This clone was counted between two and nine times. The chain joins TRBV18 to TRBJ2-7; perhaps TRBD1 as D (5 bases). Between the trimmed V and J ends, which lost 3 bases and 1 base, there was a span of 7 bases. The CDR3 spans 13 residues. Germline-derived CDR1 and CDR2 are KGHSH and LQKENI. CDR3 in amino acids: CASSPDSSYEQYF. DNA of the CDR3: TGTGCCAGCTCACCTGACAGTTCCTACGAGCAGTACTTC. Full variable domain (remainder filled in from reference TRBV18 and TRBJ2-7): NAGVMQNPRHLVRRRGQEARLRCSPMKGHSHVYWYRQLPEEGLKFMVYLQKENIIDESGMPKERFSAEFPKEGPSILRIQQVVRGDSAAYFCASSPDSSYEQYFGPGTRLTVT.

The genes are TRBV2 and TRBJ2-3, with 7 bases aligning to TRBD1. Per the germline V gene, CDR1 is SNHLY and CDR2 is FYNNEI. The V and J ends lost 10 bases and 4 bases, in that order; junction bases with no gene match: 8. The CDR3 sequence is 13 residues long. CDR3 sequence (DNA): TGTGCCAAACAGGGGAACTTGGCAGATACGCAGTATTTT. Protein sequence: CAKQGNLADTQYF.

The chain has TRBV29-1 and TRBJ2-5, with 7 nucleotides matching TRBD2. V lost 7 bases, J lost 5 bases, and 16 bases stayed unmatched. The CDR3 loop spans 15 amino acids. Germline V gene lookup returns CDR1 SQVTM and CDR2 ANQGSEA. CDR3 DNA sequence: TGCAGCGCCCACCCGGTGGCGGGAGCCCTTGAGACCCAGTACTTC. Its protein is CSAHPVAGALETQYF.

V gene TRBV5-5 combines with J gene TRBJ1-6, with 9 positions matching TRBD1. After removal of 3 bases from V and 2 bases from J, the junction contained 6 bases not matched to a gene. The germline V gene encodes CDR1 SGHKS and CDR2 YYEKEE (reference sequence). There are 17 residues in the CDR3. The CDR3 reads CASSWAGTGTYNSPLHF. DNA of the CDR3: TGTGCCAGCAGCTGGGCCGGGACAGGGACCTATAATTCACCCCTCCACTTT.

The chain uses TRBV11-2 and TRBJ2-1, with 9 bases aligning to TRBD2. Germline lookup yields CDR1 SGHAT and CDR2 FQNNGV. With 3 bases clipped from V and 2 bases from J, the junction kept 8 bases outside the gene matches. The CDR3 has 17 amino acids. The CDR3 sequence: CASSFPIAGDPYNEQFF. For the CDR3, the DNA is TGTGCCAGCAGCTTCCCAATAGCGGGGGACCCCTACAATGAGCAGTTCTTC.

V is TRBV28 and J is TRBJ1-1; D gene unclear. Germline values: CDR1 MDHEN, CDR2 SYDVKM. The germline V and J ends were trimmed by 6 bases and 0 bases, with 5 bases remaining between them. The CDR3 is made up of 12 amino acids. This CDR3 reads CASSPLNTEAFF. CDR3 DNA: TGTGCCAGCAGCCCGTTGAACACTGAAGCTTTCTTT.

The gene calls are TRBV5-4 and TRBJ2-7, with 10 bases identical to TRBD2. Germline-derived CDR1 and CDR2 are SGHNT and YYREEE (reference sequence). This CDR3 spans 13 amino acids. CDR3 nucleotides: TGTGCAGTCCCCGGGACTAGCGCTGACGAGCAGTACTTC. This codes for CAVPGTSADEQYF.

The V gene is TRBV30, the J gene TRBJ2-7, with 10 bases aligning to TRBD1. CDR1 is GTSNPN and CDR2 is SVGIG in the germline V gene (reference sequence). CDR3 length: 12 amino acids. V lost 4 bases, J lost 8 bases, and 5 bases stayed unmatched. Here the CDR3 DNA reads TGTGCCTGGACAAGAGACAGGGGGCAGCAGTACTTC. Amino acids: CAWTRDRGQQYF.

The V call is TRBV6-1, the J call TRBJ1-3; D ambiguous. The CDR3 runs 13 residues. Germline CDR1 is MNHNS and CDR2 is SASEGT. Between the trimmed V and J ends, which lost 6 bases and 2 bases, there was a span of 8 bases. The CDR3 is CASRTSTGNTIYF. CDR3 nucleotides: TGTGCCAGCAGAACTTCCACTGGAAACACCATATATTTT.

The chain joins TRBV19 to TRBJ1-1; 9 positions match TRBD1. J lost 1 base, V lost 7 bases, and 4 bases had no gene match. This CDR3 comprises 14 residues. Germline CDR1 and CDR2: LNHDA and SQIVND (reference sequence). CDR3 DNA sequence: TGTGCCAGTAAGCCGACAGGGGGGAACACTGAAGCTTTCTTT. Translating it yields CASKPTGGNTEAFF.